This T cell receptor beta chain was identified during a study of HIV-infected patients and healthy controls. Roughly three months, about 14 weeks, into antiretroviral therapy, follow-up blood was collected. Whole blood was used without fractionation, so all unsorted peripheral T cells were included. cDNA was made from roughly 500 ng RNA using alpha and beta constant primers. Alpha and beta chain libraries were made separately by chain-specific third strand synthesis with multiplexing indices. Using its own MiXCR run on the 5' RACE reads, TCRdb lists one record per CDR3 protein. Of some 8,600 distinct CDR3 sequences detected, over 7.5% appear once; the ten largest clones hold approximately 12%. This clonotype was counted many times. The source of this sequence is an adult with HIV infection. Sequenced material: blood, taken during antiretroviral therapy.

The CDR3 coding sequence is TGCAGTGCTAGGGACGGAACTAGCGGGATCTTACAAGAGACCCAGTACTTC. It encodes CSARDGTSGILQETQYF. The rearrangement uses TRBV20-1 and TRBJ2-5; 10 bases align to TRBD2. CDR1 and CDR2 from the germline V gene are DFQATT and SNEGSKA (reference sequence). The J segment lost 2 bases and the V segment lost 3 bases, leaving 12 bases of the junction unmatched. This CDR3 comprises 17 residues.